This passage covers 21 T cell receptor beta chains from one sample sequenced in a study of spatial heterogeneity in lung cancer. As to time point: sample taken at primary tumor resection. No cell sorting; template was whole RNA from tumor, lung tissue or PBMC. TCRdb reprocessed the 5' RACE reads with MiXCR, giving one entry per CDR3 protein. The data hold 89,000 or so distinct CDR3 sequences, with approximately 20% observed a single time. Sequencing was performed on PBMCs, taken at surgery. The receptor source for this set is a male donor with early-stage non-small cell lung cancer.

V and J are TRBV7-2 and TRBJ1-6; tentatively, D is TRBD1 (6 bases). This CDR3 is built from 15 residues. The V gene lost 4 bases and the J gene lost 5 bases, with 12 bases spanning the gap. The V gene's germline CDR1 is SGHTA and CDR2 FQGNSA. In DNA, the CDR3 is TGTGCCAGCAGCTCACAGGGCTTCCATAATTCACCCCTCCACTTT. Translated, it gives CASSSQGFHNSPLHF. Variable domain in full (rest from reference TRBV7-2 and TRBJ1-6): GAGVSQSPSNKVTEKGKDVELRCDPISGHTALYWYRQSLGQGLEFLIYFQGNSAPDKSGLPSDRFSAERTGGSVSTLTIQRTQQEDSAVYLCASSSQGFHNSPLHFGNGTRLTVT.

This clonotype showed up just a few times. This chain connects TRBV6-5 to TRBJ2-1, with 9 nucleotides matching TRBD1. With V trimmed by 6 bases and J by 9 bases, 15 bases remained unmatched. Germline assignment: CDR1 MNHEY and CDR2 SVGAGI. The CDR3 spans 16 residues. The CDR3 protein is CASRTPASTGGSEQFF. DNA of the CDR3: TGTGCCAGCAGGACTCCGGCCTCGACAGGGGGGAGTGAGCAGTTCTTC.

Only a few counts were recorded for this clonotype. The chain employs TRBV29-1 and TRBJ2-1; the D call may be TRBD1 or TRBD2 (6 bases each). CDR1 and CDR2 from the germline V gene are SQVTM and ANQGSEA. Trimming took off 3 bases at V and 7 bases at J, with 16 bases between the two ends. The CDR3 loop spans 14 amino acids. DNA of the CDR3: TGCAGCGTTGAGGGGTCGACAGGAGGGAATGAGCAGTTCTTC. This codes for CSVEGSTGGNEQFF.

This clonotype was seen a single time. J is TRBJ2-1 and V is TRBV6-1; D is undetermined. This CDR3 comprises 17 residues. Trimming removed 6 bases from V and 4 bases from J, with 22 bases in between. Germline V CDR1 and CDR2: MNHNS, SASEGT. The CDR3 nucleotides read TGTGCCAGCAGGGAGAGTCTACAGCTCGACCATTACAATGAGCAGTTCTTC. Its protein product is CASRESLQLDHYNEQFF.

This clonotype occurred once. The rearrangement links TRBV6-6 to TRBJ2-3; 12 bases align to TRBD2. CDR3 length: 18 residues. Germline V lookup: CDR1 MNHNY, CDR2 SVGAGI (reference sequence). Germline trimming cut 7 bases from V and 5 bases from J; bases unmatched to any gene: 16. The CDR3 protein is CASTIGLAGGPLGDTQYF. In DNA, the CDR3 is TGTGCCAGCACCATCGGTCTAGCGGGGGGGCCCTTGGGAGATACGCAGTATTTT.

The genes are TRBV7-6 and TRBJ2-7; 10 nucleotides align to TRBD2. This CDR3 region has 16 residues. Per the germline V gene, CDR1 is SGHVS and CDR2 is FNYEAQ. V shed 1 base, J shed 2 bases, and the junction held 5 bases outside the gene matches. The CDR3 protein is CASSLGGLASPYEQYF. CDR3 DNA sequence: TGTGCCAGCAGCTTAGGGGGACTAGCGAGCCCCTACGAGCAGTACTTC.

In its sample, this clonotype was seen many times. The chain has TRBV11-2 and TRBJ2-1, with D possibly TRBD2 on 6 matching bases. CDR3 length: 15 amino acids. Between the trimmed V and J ends, which lost 4 bases and 2 bases, there was a span of 12 bases. Germline CDR1 SGHAT, CDR2 FQNNGV. This CDR3 reads CASSSGGLTYNEQFF. The DNA of the CDR3 is TGTGCCAGCAGCTCCGGGGGATTGACCTACAATGAGCAGTTCTTC.

V is TRBV15 and J is TRBJ2-7, with TRBD1 matching 11 bases. After removal of 5 bases from V and 4 bases from J, the junction contained 4 bases not matched to a gene. CDR3 length: 14 amino acids. The V gene's germline CDR1 is LNHNV and CDR2 YYDKDF (reference sequence). CDR3 in amino acids: CATSEGQGGYEQYF. CDR3 nucleotide sequence: TGTGCCACCAGCGAGGGACAGGGGGGTTACGAGCAGTACTTC.

There are a few counts of this clonotype. This sequence joins TRBV12-3 or TRBV12-4 and TRBJ2-2; unclear D gene. The CDR3 sequence is 14 residues long. The V end was cut by 1 base, the J end by 4 bases, with 7 bases between. The CDR3 nucleotides read TGTGCCAGCAGTTTAGTGGGATCCACCGGGGAGCTGTTTTTT. It encodes CASSLVGSTGELFF.

This chain joins TRBV6-1 and TRBJ1-2; TRBD1 agrees at 7 bases. Germline V gene data show CDR1 as MNHNS and CDR2 as SASEGT. Trimming cost V 2 bases and J 8 bases; bases outside gene matches: 8. This CDR3 spans 14 amino acids. As DNA, the CDR3 is TGTGCCAGCAGTGAAAGGGGGACAGTAGGCGGCTACACCTTC. Its protein is CASSERGTVGGYTF.

This clonotype was seen only a few times. The V and J genes are TRBV10-3 and TRBJ2-5; TRBD1 matches 7 bases. V lost 5 bases to trimming and J lost 3 bases; unmatched junction nucleotides: 3. The CDR3 extends over 13 amino acids. Germline V CDR1 and CDR2: ENHRY, SYGVKD. The CDR3, as DNA: TGTGCCATCAGTTTCGGACAGGAAGAGACCCAGTACTTC. This codes for CAISFGQEETQYF.

In its sample, this clonotype was seen a few times. CDR3 sequence: CASSLGGTGGAEQYF. The CDR3 nucleotides are TGTGCCAGCAGCTTAGGAGGGACAGGGGGCGCCGAGCAGTACTTC. The chain recombines TRBV7-2 with TRBJ2-7; 12 bases agree with TRBD1. CDR3 length: 15 residues. Germline V CDR1 and CDR2: SGHTA, FQGNSA. The J segment lost 6 bases and the V segment lost 1 base, leaving 4 bases of the junction unmatched. Full variable domain (rest looked up from reference TRBV7-2 and TRBJ2-7): GAGVSQSPSNKVTEKGKDVELRCDPISGHTALYWYRQSLGQGLEFLIYFQGNSAPDKSGLPSDRFSAERTGGSVSTLTIQRTQQEDSAVYLCASSLGGTGGAEQYFGPGTRLTVT.

This clonotype has only a few counts. This chain links TRBV11-1 with TRBJ2-1; the match to TRBD2 covers 12 bases. V lost 5 bases to trimming and J lost 5 bases; unmatched junction nucleotides: 4. The CDR3 has 15 residues. Looked up from germline, CDR1 is SGHAT and CDR2 is FQDESV (reference sequence). The DNA of the CDR3 is TGTGCCAGCAGCATTGGACTAGCGGGGAACAATGAGCAGTTCTTC. Translation: CASSIGLAGNNEQFF.

The CDR3 nucleotides are TGTGCCAGCAGCTTGGCCCTAGGTCACAGCTCCTACAATGAGCAGTTCTTC. Protein: CASSLALGHSSYNEQFF. This rearrangement joins TRBV7-9 to TRBJ2-1, with D hard to call. The CDR3 runs to 17 residues. CDR1 and CDR2 from the germline V gene are SEHNR and FQNEAQ (reference sequence). Trimming took off 3 bases at V and 0 bases at J, with 15 bases between the two ends.

This clonotype was counted between two and nine times. Written as DNA, the CDR3 is TGCGCCAGCAGCTTGGGGACTATCCTCGGGGAGCAGTACTTC. It encodes CASSLGTILGEQYF. This rearrangement joins TRBV5-1 to TRBJ2-7, with D perhaps matching TRBD2 (6 bases). The CDR3 is 14 residues long. Trimming took off 0 bases at V and 7 bases at J, with 14 bases between the two ends. Germline V gives CDR1 SGHRS, CDR2 YFSETQ. Full variable domain (missing parts from reference TRBV5-1 and TRBJ2-7): KAGVTQTPRYLIKTRGQQVTLSCSPISGHRSVSWYQQTPGQGLQFLFEYFSETQRNKGNFPGRFSGRQFSNSRSEMNVSTLELGDSALYLCASSLGTILGEQYFGPGTRLTVT.

The chain combines TRBV7-2 with TRBJ2-5; maybe TRBD1 (5 bases). The germline gives CDR1 SGHTA, CDR2 FQGNSA. V shed 4 bases and J shed 2 bases, with 8 bases lying between them. CDR3 length: 13 amino acids. This CDR3 reads CASSYWTQETQYF. The CDR3 region has the DNA TGTGCCAGCAGCTACTGGACACAAGAGACCCAGTACTTC.

The genes are TRBV29-1 and TRBJ2-1; 9 bases agree with TRBD1. CDR3 length: 13 amino acids. With V trimmed by 7 bases and J by 6 bases, 7 bases remained unmatched. Germline V gives CDR1 SQVTM, CDR2 ANQGSEA. CDR3 DNA sequence: TGCAGCGCCCTGGACAGGGGCGCCAATGAGCAGTTCTTC. Its protein product is CSALDRGANEQFF.

V and J are TRBV7-9 and TRBJ2-7, with 9 positions matching TRBD1. Germline lookup yields CDR1 SEHNR and CDR2 FQNEAQ (reference sequence). V shed 1 base and J 6 bases; nucleotides not matched to a gene: 7. The CDR3 is 15 amino acids. The CDR3 sequence: CASSLGRDRVSEQYF. CDR3 sequence (DNA): TGTGCCAGCAGCTTAGGCCGGGACAGGGTCTCCGAGCAGTACTTC.

A few counts support this clonotype. The chain employs TRBV28 and TRBJ2-1, with 9 bases fitting TRBD1. CDR3 length equals 16 residues. Losses at the gene ends were 5 bases for V and 4 bases for J; bases not matched to a gene: 9. Germline CDR1 reads MDHEN; CDR2 reads SYDVKM. CDR3 protein: CASSPGQGQRYNEQFF. The CDR3 bases are TGTGCCAGCAGTCCCGGACAGGGGCAGCGTTACAATGAGCAGTTCTTC. The whole variable domain, remainder taken from reference TRBV28 and TRBJ2-1, is DVKVTQSSRYLVKRTGEKVFLECVQDMDHENMFWYRQDPGLGLRLIYFSYDVKMKEKGDIPEGYSVSREKKERFSLILESASTNQTSMYLCASSPGQGQRYNEQFFGPGTRLTVL.

This clonotype was observed at least ten times. J is TRBJ2-5 and V is TRBV25-1, with 11 nucleotides matching TRBD1. Trimming took 7 bases from V and 4 from J; bases not matched to a gene: 8. Germline-derived CDR1 and CDR2 are MGHDK and SYGVNS. This CDR3 comprises 15 residues. The CDR3 nucleotides read TGTGCCAGCATTCCGGGACAGGGGGTAGGAGAGACCCAGTACTTC. Encoded protein: CASIPGQGVGETQYF.

This clonotype has just a few counts. This chain joins TRBV18 and TRBJ2-1; D might be TRBD2 (6 bases). Trimming pared 3 bases from V and 15 bases from J, leaving 18 bases between. CDR3 length: 13 residues. Germline CDR1 KGHSH, CDR2 LQKENI. The CDR3 protein is CASSPGGTWPLFF. In DNA, the CDR3 is TGTGCCAGCTCACCTGGGGGGACGTGGCCGCTGTTCTTC.